Each of the 18 T cell receptor beta chains below was sequenced from the same sample in a study of blood T cell repertoires in COVID-19. TCRdb's copy holds only in-frame clones and misses some; the assay was immunoSEQ multiplex PCR. The repertoire holds 200,000 to 250,000 clones, with approximately 80% as singletons. The sample comprised PBMCs or T cells enriched from blood (not recorded which). The receptors were gathered from a man aged 25 to 40 with acute COVID-19.

Comments on this clone: This CDR3 is also generated by other DNA sequences in the sample. The chain links TRBV18 to TRBJ1-2; TRBD1 is a possible D gene (5 bases). Trimming stripped 3 bases from V and 7 bases from J, with 12 bases between. Germline V gene lookup returns CDR1 KGHSH and CDR2 LQKENI. The CDR3 is made up of 13 amino acids. The CDR3 here is CASSPPGGFGYTF. In DNA form, the CDR3 reads TGTGCCAGCTCACCCCCCGGGGGATTTGGCTACACCTTC. Variable domain in full (rest from reference TRBV18 and TRBJ1-2): NAGVMQNPRHLVRRRGQEARLRCSPMKGHSHVYWYRQLPEEGLKFMVYLQKENIIDESGMPKERFSAEFPKEGPSILRIQQVVRGDSAAYFCASSPPGGFGYTFGSGTRLTVV.

This clone was seen just once. The chain combines TRBV28 with TRBJ1-5, with D unclear. This CDR3 is built from 14 residues. V was trimmed by 5 bases and J by 3 bases, leaving 11 bases between them. CDR1 is MDHEN, CDR2 SYDVKM, per germline. CDR3 in DNA: TGTGCCAGCAGTACTACCGGGAACAATCAGCCCCAGCATTTT. It specifies CASSTTGNNQPQHF. The full variable domain, with the rest looked up from reference TRBV28 and TRBJ1-5, is DVKVTQSSRYLVKRTGEKVFLECVQDMDHENMFWYRQDPGLGLRLIYFSYDVKMKEKGDIPEGYSVSREKKERFSLILESASTNQTSMYLCASSTTGNNQPQHFGDGTRLSIL.

This chain links TRBV11-2 with TRBJ2-7; weak D call: TRBD1 (6 bases). The CDR3 consists of 15 residues. V shed 5 bases and J shed 0 bases, with 14 bases lying between them. Germline assignment: CDR1 SGHAT and CDR2 FQNNGV. CDR3 DNA: TGTGCCAGCAGCCATGACAGGAGCCTCTCCTACGAGCAGTACTTC. Encoded protein: CASSHDRSLSYEQYF.

The chain couples TRBV10-3 to TRBJ1-5; unclear D gene. Germline CDR1 is ENHRY and CDR2 is SYGVKD. Trimming took off 8 bases at V and 5 bases at J, with 4 bases between the two ends. CDR3 length: 10 amino acids. The CDR3 bases are TGTGCCATCGGAGATCAGCCCCAGCATTTT. Translated, it gives CAIGDQPQHF.

The chain carries TRBV5-1 and TRBJ1-6, with 10 bases identical to TRBD1. The V gene's germline CDR1 is SGHRS and CDR2 YFSETQ. The V segment lost 4 bases and the J segment 14 bases; nucleotides outside the gene matches: 6. The CDR3 has 13 residues. The CDR3: CASSGTGDPSLHF. CDR3 coding DNA: TGCGCCAGCAGCGGGACAGGGGATCCCTCCCTCCACTTT.

This sequence joins TRBV6-5 and TRBJ2-7; 8 nucleotides match TRBD1. Germline V gene data show CDR1 as MNHEY and CDR2 as SVGAGI. The CDR3 runs 14 residues. Trimming cost V 5 bases and J 0 bases; bases outside gene matches: 3. CDR3 sequence reads: CASSQDRVSYEQYF. In nucleotides, the CDR3 is TGTGCCAGCAGTCAGGACAGGGTCTCCTACGAGCAGTACTTC.

V gene TRBV5-1 combines with J gene TRBJ2-1; TRBD2 might be the D (6 bases). Trimming stripped 2 bases from V and 9 bases from J, with 12 bases between. CDR1 SGHRS and CDR2 YFSETQ come from the germline V gene. This CDR3 has 13 amino acids. The CDR3, as DNA: TGCGCCAGCAGCTTTATCGGGGGAAGTGAGCAGTTCTTC. It encodes CASSFIGGSEQFF. Looking up the rest from reference TRBV5-1 and TRBJ2-1 gives the full variable domain: KAGVTQTPRYLIKTRGQQVTLSCSPISGHRSVSWYQQTPGQGLQFLFEYFSETQRNKGNFPGRFSGRQFSNSRSEMNVSTLELGDSALYLCASSFIGGSEQFFGPGTRLTVL.

The rearrangement joins TRBV15 to TRBJ1-5, with D uncertain. Trimming stripped 7 bases from V and 4 bases from J, with 8 bases between. Germline values: CDR1 LNHNV, CDR2 YYDKDF (reference sequence). This CDR3 region has 12 residues. The CDR3 DNA reads as TGTGCCACCATTAGTATGAATCAGCCCCAGCATTTT. Protein sequence: CATISMNQPQHF.

The chain couples TRBV5-1 to TRBJ2-7, with a weak D call TRBD1 (5 bases). This CDR3 is 15 amino acids long. The V gene lost 1 base and the J gene lost 5 bases, with 16 bases spanning the gap. Looked up from germline, CDR1 is SGHRS and CDR2 is YFSETQ. The CDR3 nucleotides are TGCGCCAGCAGCTTGAGGGGCCTCCCGGTGGACGAGCAGTACTTC. This translates into CASSLRGLPVDEQYF.

This chain uses TRBV19 with TRBJ2-7; 10 nucleotides align to TRBD1. Trimming at V came to 5 bases and at J to 5 bases, leaving 3 bases not matched to a gene. From germline, CDR1 is LNHDA and CDR2 SQIVND (reference sequence). The CDR3 has 13 residues. Written as DNA, the CDR3 is TGTGCCAGTAGTGGGACAGGGGCCCACGAGCAGTACTTC. The encoded protein is CASSGTGAHEQYF.

The chain uses TRBV5-4 and TRBJ1-6; no clear D gene. Germline-derived CDR1 and CDR2 are SGHNT and YYREEE (reference sequence). The CDR3 extends over 15 amino acids. V dropped 1 base and J dropped 9 bases, with 14 bases sitting between them. In DNA form, the CDR3 reads TGTGCCAGCAGCTTGCGCCGGGAATTGGGTTCACCCCTCCACTTT. Translation gives CASSLRRELGSPLHF.

A word on this clone: Other nucleotide sequences from this sample produce the same CDR3. The chain joins TRBV5-4 to TRBJ2-7; the D gene is possibly TRBD1 (5 bases). Between the trimmed V and J ends, which lost 0 bases and 2 bases, there was a span of 18 bases. Germline V lookup: CDR1 SGHNT, CDR2 YYREEE (reference sequence). The CDR3 totals 17 residues. The CDR3 DNA reads TGTGCCAGCAGCTTGGACCCCTCGGGCCAGGGCGCCTACGAGCAGTACTTC. It specifies CASSLDPSGQGAYEQYF. The variable domain in full, with the rest retrieved from reference TRBV5-4 and TRBJ2-7, is ETGVTQSPTHLIKTRGQQVTLRCSSQSGHNTVSWYQQALGQGPQFIFQYYREEENGRGNFPPRFSGLQFPNYSSELNVNALELDDSALYLCASSLDPSGQGAYEQYFGPGTRLTVT.

The chain links TRBV19 to TRBJ1-5; no firm D call. Trimming took 3 bases from V and 0 from J, leaving 9 bases between them. There are 15 residues in the CDR3. Germline V gene data show CDR1 as LNHDA and CDR2 as SQIVND (reference sequence). CDR3 in DNA: TGTGCCAGTAGTATTACAGATTATAGCAATCAGCCCCAGCATTTT. It specifies CASSITDYSNQPQHF.

This chain links TRBV4-1 with TRBJ1-6; D possibly corresponds to TRBD1 (5 bases). Germline assignment: CDR1 MGHRA and CDR2 YSYEKL. Trimming removed 2 bases at V and 6 bases at J, with 14 bases between. CDR3 length: 16 residues. CDR3 region: CASSQLAGRSNSPLHF. The CDR3 bases are TGCGCCAGCAGCCAACTGGCGGGACGGAGTAATTCACCCCTCCACTTT.

The J gene is TRBJ2-7, the V gene TRBV3-1 (or the pseudogene TRBV3-2), with D tentatively TRBD2 (5 bases). CDR3 size: 14 residues. Trimming pared 1 base from V and 3 bases from J, leaving 10 bases between. CDR1 and CDR2 from the germline V gene are LGHDT and YNNKEL (reference sequence). The CDR3 here is CASSQGGGVYEQYF. The CDR3 DNA reads as TGTGCCAGCAGCCAAGGAGGAGGAGTCTACGAGCAGTACTTC.

The V and J genes are TRBV21-1 and TRBJ1-5; the tabulated D call, TRBD1, remains unverified against the DNA. TRBV21-1 is tagged as a pseudogene. The CDR3 runs to 13 residues. The CDR3, as DNA: TGTGCCAGCAGCATCCACAGGGACCAGCCCCAGCATTTT. This translates into CASSIHRDQPQHF.

V is TRBV6-5 and J is TRBJ2-2; D remains ambiguous. Germline V gene data show CDR1 as MNHEY and CDR2 as SVGAGI. This CDR3 spans 14 amino acids. Deletions cut 6 bases from V and 0 bases from J, with 8 bases between. The CDR3 DNA reads TGTGCCAGCAGACAGTACCCGAACACCGGGGAGCTGTTTTTT. It translates to CASRQYPNTGELFF.

J is TRBJ2-3 and V is TRBV10-1; 11 bases match TRBD2. CDR1 WNHNN and CDR2 SYGVQD come from the germline V gene (reference sequence). This CDR3 has 18 amino acids. V lost 3 bases to trimming and J lost 7 bases; unmatched junction nucleotides: 15. The CDR3 nucleotides read TGCGCCAGCAGTGATCCCGCGGAGGCTAGCGGGGGGAGATATACGCAGTATTTT. The encoded protein is CASSDPAEASGGRYTQYF.